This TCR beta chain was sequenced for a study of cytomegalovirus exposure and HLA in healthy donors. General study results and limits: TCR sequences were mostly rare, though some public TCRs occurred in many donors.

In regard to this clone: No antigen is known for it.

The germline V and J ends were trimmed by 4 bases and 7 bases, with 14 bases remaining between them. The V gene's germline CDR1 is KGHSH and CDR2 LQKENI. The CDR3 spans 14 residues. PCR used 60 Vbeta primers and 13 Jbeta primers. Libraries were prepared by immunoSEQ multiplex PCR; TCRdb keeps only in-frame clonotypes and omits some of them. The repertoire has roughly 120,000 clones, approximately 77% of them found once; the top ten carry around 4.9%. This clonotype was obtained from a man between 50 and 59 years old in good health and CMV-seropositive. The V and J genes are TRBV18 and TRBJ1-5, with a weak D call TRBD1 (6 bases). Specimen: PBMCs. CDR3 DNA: TGTGCCAGCTCACTAGGGGGAAGGGACCAGCCCCAGCATTTT. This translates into CASSLGGRDQPQHF.